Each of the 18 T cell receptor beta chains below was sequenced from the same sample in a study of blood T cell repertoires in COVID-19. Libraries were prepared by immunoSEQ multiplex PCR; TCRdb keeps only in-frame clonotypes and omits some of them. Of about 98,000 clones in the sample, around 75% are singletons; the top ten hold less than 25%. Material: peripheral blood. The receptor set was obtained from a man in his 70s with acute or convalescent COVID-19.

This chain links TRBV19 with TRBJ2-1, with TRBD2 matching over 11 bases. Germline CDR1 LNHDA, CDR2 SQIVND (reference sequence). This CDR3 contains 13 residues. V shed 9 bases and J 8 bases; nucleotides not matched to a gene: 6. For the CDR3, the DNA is TGTGCCAGCTCACTAGCGGGAGAGGATGAGCAGTTCTTC. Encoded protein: CASSLAGEDEQFF.

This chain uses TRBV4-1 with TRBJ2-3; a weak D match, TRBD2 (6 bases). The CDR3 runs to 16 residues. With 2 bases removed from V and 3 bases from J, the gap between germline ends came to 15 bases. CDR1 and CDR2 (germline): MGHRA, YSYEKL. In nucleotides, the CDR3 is TGCGCCAGCAGCCAATCGCCGGGAGTTTTGACAGATACGCAGTATTTT. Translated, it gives CASSQSPGVLTDTQYF.

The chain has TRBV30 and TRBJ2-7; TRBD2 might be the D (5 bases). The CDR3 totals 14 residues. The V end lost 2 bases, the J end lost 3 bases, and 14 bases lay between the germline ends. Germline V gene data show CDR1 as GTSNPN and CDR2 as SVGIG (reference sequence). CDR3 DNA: TGTGCCTGGAGTCCGTTGGACTTAAACTACGAGCAGTACTTC. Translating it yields CAWSPLDLNYEQYF.

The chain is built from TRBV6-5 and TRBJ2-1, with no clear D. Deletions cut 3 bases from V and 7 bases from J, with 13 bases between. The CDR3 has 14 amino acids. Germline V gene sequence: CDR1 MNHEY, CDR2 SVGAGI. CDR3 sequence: CASSYGQIRNEQFF. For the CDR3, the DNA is TGTGCCAGCAGTTATGGCCAAATCAGGAATGAGCAGTTCTTC.

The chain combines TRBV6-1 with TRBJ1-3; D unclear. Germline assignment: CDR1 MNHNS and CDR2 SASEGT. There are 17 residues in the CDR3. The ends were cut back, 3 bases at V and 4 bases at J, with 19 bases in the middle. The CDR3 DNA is TGTGCCAGCAGTGACCAGCTGTACCCGGGTCCAGGAAACACCATATATTTT. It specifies CASSDQLYPGPGNTIYF.

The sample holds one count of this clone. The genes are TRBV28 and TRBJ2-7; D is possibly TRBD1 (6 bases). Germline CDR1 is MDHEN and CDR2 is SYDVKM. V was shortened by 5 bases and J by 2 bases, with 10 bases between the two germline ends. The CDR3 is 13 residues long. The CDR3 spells CASSKTGAYEQYF. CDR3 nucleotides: TGTGCCAGCAGTAAGACAGGAGCCTACGAGCAGTACTTC.

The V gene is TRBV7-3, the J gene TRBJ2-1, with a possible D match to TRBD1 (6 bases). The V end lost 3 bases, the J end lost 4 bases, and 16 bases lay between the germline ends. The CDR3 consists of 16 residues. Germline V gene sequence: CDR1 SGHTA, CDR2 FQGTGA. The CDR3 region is CASSLQGFVGYNEQFF. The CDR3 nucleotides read TGTGCCAGCAGCTTGCAGGGGTTTGTGGGTTACAATGAGCAGTTCTTC.

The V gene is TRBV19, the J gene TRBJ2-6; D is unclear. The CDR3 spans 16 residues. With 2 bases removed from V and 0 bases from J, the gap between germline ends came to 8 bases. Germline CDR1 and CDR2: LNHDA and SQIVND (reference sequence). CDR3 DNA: TGTGCCAGTAGTATACTTACAGCCTCTGGGGCCAACGTCCTGACTTTC. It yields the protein CASSILTASGANVLTF.

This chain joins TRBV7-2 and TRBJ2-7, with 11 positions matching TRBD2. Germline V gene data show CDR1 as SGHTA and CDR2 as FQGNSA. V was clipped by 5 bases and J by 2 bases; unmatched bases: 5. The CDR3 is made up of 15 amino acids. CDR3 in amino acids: CASSEGLAVTYEQYF. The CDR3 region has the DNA TGTGCCAGCAGCGAGGGACTAGCGGTTACCTACGAGCAGTACTTC.

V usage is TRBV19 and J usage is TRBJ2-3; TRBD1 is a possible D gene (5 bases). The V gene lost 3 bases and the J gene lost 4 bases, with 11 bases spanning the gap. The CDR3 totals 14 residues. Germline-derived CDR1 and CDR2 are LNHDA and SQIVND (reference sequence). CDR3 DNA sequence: TGTGCCAGTAGTATGGGGCTGGCGGCAGATACGCAGTATTTT. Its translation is CASSMGLAADTQYF.

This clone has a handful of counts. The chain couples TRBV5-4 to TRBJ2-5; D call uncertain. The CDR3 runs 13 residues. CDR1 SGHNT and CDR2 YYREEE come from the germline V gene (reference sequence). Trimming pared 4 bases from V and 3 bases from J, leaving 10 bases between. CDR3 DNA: TGTGCCAGCAGCGCCGTAGGAGAAGAGACCCAGTACTTC. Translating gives CASSAVGEETQYF. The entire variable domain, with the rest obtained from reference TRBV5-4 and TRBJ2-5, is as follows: ETGVTQSPTHLIKTRGQQVTLRCSSQSGHNTVSWYQQALGQGPQFIFQYYREEENGRGNFPPRFSGLQFPNYSSELNVNALELDDSALYLCASSAVGEETQYFGPGTRLLVL.

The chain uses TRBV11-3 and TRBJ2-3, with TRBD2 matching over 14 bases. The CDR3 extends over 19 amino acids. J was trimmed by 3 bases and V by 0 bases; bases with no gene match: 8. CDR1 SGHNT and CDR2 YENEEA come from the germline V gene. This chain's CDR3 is CASSLDTGTSGSLTDTQYF. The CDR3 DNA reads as TGTGCCAGCAGCTTAGATACGGGGACTAGCGGGAGTTTAACAGATACGCAGTATTTT.

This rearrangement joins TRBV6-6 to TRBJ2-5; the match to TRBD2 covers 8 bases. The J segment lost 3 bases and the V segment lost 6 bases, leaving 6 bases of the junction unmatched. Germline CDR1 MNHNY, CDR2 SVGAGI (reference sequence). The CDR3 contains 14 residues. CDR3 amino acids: CASSSGGVEETQYF. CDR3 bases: TGTGCCAGCAGCTCGGGAGGGGTTGAAGAGACCCAGTACTTC.

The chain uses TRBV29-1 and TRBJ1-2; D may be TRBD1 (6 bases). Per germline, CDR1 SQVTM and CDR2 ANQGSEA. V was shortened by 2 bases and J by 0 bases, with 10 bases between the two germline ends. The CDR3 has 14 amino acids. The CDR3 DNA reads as TGCAGCGTTGAAAAAGGACAGACTAACTATGGCTACACCTTC. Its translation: CSVEKGQTNYGYTF.

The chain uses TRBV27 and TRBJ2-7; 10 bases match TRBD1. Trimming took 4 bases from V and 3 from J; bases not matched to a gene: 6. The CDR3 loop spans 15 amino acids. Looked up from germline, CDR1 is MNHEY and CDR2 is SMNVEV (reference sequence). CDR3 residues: CASSSGDRGIYEQYF. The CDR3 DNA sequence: TGTGCCAGCAGTTCGGGGGACAGGGGCATCTACGAGCAGTACTTC.

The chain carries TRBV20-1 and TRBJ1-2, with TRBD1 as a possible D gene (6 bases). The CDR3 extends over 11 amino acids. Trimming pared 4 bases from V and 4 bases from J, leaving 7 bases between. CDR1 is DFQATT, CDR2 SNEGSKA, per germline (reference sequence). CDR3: CSATQGYGYTF. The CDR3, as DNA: TGCAGTGCTACACAGGGCTATGGCTACACCTTC.

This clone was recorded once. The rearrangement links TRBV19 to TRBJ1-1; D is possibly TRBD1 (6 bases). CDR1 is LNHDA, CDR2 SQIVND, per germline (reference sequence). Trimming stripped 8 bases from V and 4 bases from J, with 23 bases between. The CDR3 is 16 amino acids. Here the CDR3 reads CASGNTMDSRSTEAFF. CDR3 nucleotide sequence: TGTGCCAGTGGTAACACGATGGACAGTCGTTCCACTGAAGCTTTCTTT.

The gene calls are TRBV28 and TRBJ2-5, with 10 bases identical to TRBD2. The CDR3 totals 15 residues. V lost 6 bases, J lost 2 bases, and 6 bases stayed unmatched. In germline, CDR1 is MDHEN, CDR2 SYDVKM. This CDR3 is CASSLGLAIQETQYF. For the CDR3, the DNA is TGTGCCAGCAGCCTGGGACTAGCGATACAAGAGACCCAGTACTTC.